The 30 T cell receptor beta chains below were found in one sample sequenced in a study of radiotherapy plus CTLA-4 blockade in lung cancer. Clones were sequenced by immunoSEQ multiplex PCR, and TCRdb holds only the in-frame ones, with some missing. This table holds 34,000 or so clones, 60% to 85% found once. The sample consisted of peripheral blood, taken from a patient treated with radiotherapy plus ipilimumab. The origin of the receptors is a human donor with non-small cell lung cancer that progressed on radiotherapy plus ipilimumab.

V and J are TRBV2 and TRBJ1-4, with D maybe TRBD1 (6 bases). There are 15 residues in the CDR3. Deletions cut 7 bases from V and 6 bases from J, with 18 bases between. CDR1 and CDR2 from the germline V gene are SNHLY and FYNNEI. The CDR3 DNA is TGTGCCAGCAAGGAGCAGGGGCAGAGGGATGAAAAACTGTTTTTT. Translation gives CASKEQGQRDEKLFF.

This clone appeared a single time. The DNA for the CDR3 is TGTGCCAGCAGCTTAGATCTCTCCGAAGCTTTCTTT. Its translation: CASSLDLSEAFF. V usage is TRBV11-2 and J usage is TRBJ1-1; D remains ambiguous. Trimming pared 0 bases from V and 8 bases from J, leaving 7 bases between. This CDR3 comprises 12 residues. The germline V gene has CDR1 SGHAT and CDR2 FQNNGV.

CDR3 loop: CASSPSKNLVAQINEKLFF. CDR3 in DNA: TGTGCCAGCAGCCCCTCGAAAAACCTCGTGGCACAAATTAATGAAAAACTGTTTTTT. The chain has TRBV5-5 and TRBJ1-4; D unclear. With 4 bases removed from V and 4 bases from J, the gap between germline ends came to 26 bases. CDR1 and CDR2 (germline): SGHKS, YYEKEE (reference sequence). CDR3 length: 19 residues.

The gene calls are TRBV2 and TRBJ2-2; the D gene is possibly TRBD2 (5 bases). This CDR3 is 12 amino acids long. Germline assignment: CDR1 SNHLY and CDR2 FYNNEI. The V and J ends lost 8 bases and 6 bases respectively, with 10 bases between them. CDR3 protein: CASDYGAGELFF. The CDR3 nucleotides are TGTGCCAGCGATTACGGGGCCGGGGAGCTGTTTTTT.

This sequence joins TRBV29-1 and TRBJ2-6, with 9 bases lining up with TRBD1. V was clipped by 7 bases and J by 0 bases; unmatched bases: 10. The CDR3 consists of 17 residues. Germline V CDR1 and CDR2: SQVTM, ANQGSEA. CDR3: CSAARGQGNSGANVLTF. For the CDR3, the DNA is TGCAGCGCCGCTAGAGGACAGGGGAACTCTGGGGCCAACGTCCTGACTTTC.

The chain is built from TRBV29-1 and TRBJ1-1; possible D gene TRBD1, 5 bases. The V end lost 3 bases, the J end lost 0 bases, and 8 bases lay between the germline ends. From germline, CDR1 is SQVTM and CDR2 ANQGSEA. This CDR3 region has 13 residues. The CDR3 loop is CSVEGPLNTEAFF. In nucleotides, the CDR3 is TGCAGCGTTGAGGGGCCCTTGAACACTGAAGCTTTCTTT.

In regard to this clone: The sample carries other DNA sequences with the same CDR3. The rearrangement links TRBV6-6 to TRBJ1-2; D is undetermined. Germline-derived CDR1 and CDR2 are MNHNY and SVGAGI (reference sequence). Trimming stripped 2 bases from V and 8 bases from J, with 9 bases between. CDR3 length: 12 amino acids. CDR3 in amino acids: CASSYAEVGYTF. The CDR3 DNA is TGTGCCAGCAGTTACGCGGAGGTCGGCTACACCTTC.

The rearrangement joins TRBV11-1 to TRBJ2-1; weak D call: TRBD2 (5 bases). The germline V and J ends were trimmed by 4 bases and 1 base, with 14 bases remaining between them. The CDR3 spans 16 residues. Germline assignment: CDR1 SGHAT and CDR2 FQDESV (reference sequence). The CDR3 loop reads CASSSQVAKSYNEQFF. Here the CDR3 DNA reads TGTGCCAGCAGCTCTCAGGTAGCGAAGTCCTACAATGAGCAGTTCTTC.

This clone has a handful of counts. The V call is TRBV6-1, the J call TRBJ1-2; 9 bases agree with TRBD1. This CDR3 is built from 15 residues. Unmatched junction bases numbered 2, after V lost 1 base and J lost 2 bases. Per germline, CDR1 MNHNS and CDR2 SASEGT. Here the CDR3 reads CASSEVGQGNYGYTF. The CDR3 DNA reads TGTGCCAGCAGTGAAGTCGGACAGGGGAACTATGGCTACACCTTC.

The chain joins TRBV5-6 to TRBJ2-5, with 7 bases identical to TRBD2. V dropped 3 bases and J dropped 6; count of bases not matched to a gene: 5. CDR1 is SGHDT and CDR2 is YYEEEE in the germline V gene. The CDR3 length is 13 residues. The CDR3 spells CASSSTSKKTQYF. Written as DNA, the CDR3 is TGTGCCAGCAGCTCGACTAGCAAAAAGACCCAGTACTTC.

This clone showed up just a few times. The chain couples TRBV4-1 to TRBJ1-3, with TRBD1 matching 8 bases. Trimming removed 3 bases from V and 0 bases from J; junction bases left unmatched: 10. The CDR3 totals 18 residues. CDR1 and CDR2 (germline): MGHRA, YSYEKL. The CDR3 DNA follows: TGCGCCAGCAGCCAGTCACAAGGACAGGGTTTCTCTGGAAACACCATATATTTT. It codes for CASSQSQGQGFSGNTIYF.

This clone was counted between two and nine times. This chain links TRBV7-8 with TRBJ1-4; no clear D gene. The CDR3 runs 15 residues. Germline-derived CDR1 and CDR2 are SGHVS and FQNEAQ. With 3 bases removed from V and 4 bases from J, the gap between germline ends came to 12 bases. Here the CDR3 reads CASSFFRGDNEKLFF. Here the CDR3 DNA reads TGTGCCAGCAGCTTTTTCCGGGGTGATAATGAAAAACTGTTTTTT.

The CDR3 reads CASSVSPGGLQETQYF. CDR3 DNA: TGTGCCAGCAGCGTGTCCCCGGGAGGACTACAAGAGACCCAGTACTTC. This chain connects TRBV9 to TRBJ2-5, with 7 bases aligning to TRBD2. Trimming took 2 bases from V and 2 from J; bases not matched to a gene: 9. The CDR3 contains 16 residues. Germline CDR1 is SGDLS and CDR2 is YYNGEE.

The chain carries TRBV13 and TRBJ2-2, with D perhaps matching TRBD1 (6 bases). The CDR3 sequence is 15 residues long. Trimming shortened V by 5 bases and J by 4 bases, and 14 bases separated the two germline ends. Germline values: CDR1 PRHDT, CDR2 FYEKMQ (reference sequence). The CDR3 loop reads CASSPLGAGTGELFF. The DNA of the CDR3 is TGTGCCAGCAGCCCCCTGGGGGCCGGCACCGGGGAGCTGTTTTTT.

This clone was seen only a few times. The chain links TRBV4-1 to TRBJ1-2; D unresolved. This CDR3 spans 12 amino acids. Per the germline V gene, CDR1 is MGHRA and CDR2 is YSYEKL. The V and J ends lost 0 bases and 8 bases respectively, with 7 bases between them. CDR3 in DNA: TGCGCCAGCAGCCAAGATTTGGAGGGCTACACCTTC. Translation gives CASSQDLEGYTF.

This CDR3 is CASSILGMGVQPQHF. The CDR3 DNA follows: TGTGCCAGTAGTATCCTGGGAATGGGGGTTCAGCCCCAGCATTTT. V is TRBV19 and J is TRBJ1-5; the D gene is possibly TRBD1 (5 bases). Germline values: CDR1 LNHDA, CDR2 SQIVND (reference sequence). The CDR3 runs to 15 residues. Trimming removed 3 bases at V and 6 bases at J, with 15 bases between.

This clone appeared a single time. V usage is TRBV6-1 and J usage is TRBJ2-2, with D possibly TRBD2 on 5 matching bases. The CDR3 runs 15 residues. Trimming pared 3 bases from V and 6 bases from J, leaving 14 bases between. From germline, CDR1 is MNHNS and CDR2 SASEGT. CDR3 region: CASSESRLSAGELFF. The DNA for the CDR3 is TGTGCCAGCAGTGAGTCACGACTATCTGCCGGGGAGCTGTTTTTT.

CDR3 residues: CSARLVSGTGGTGQYF. The CDR3 nucleotides are TGCAGCGCCCGACTGGTATCCGGGACAGGGGGCACGGGGCAGTACTTC. The rearrangement uses TRBV29-1 and TRBJ2-7; 12 nucleotides align to TRBD1. The germline gives CDR1 SQVTM, CDR2 ANQGSEA. V was clipped by 7 bases and J by 9 bases; unmatched bases: 19. The length of the CDR3 is 16 residues.

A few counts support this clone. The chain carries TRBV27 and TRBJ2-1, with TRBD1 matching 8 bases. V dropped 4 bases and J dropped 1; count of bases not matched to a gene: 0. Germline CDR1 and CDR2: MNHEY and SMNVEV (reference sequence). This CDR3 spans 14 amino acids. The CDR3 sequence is CASSYRGSYNEQFF. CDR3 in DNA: TGTGCCAGCAGTTACAGGGGGTCCTACAATGAGCAGTTCTTC.

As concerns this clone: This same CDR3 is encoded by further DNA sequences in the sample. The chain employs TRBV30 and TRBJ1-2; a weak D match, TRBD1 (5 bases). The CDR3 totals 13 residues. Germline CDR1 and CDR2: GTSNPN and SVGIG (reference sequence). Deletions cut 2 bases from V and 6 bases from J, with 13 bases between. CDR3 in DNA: TGTGCCTGGAGTCGGGGGGGGTGGAATGGCTACACCTTC. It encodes CAWSRGGWNGYTF.

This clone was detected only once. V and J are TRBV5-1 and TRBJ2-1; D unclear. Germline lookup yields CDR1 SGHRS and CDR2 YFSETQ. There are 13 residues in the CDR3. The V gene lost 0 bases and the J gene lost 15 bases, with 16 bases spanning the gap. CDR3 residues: CASSLGAAERWFF. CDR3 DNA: TGCGCCAGCAGCTTGGGGGCGGCCGAACGGTGGTTCTTC. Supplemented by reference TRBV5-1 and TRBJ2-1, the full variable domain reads KAGVTQTPRYLIKTRGQQVTLSCSPISGHRSVSWYQQTPGQGLQFLFEYFSETQRNKGNFPGRFSGRQFSNSRSEMNVSTLELGDSALYLCASSLGAAERWFFGPGTRLTVL.

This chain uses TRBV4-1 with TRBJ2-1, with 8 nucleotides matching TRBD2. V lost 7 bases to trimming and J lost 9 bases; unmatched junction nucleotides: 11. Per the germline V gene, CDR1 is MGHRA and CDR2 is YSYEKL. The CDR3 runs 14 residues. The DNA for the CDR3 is TGCGCCAGCACCCCGGGGGGGCTCTTTGGTGAGCAGTTCTTC. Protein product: CASTPGGLFGEQFF.

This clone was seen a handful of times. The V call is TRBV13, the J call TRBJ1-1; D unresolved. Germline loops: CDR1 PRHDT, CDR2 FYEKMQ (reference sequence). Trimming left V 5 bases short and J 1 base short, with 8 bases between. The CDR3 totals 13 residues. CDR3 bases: TGTGCCAGCAGCCTCGACAAGAACACTGAAGCTTTCTTT. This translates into CASSLDKNTEAFF.

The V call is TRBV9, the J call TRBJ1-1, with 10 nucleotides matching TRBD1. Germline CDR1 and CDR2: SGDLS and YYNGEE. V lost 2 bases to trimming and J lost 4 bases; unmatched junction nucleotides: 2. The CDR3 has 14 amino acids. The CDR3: CASSVGQGSTEAFF. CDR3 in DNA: TGTGCCAGCAGCGTGGGACAGGGGAGCACTGAAGCTTTCTTT.

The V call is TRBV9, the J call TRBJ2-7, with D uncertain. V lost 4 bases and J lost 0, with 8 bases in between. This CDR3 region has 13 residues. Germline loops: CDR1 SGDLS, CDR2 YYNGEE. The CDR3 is CASSPGGSYEQYF. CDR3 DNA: TGTGCCAGCAGCCCCGGCGGCTCCTACGAGCAGTACTTC. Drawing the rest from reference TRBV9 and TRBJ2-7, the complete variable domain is DSGVTQTPKHLITATGQRVTLRCSPRSGDLSVYWYQQSLDQGLQFLIQYYNGEERAKGNILERFSAQQFPDLHSELNLSSLELGDSALYFCASSPGGSYEQYFGPGTRLTVT.

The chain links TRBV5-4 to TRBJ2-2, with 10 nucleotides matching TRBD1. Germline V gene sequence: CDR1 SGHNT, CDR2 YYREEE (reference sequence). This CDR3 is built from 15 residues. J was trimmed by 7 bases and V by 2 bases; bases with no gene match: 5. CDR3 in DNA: TGTGCCAGCAGCTTAGGGACAGGGGAAAGCGGGGAGCTGTTTTTT. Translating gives CASSLGTGESGELFF.

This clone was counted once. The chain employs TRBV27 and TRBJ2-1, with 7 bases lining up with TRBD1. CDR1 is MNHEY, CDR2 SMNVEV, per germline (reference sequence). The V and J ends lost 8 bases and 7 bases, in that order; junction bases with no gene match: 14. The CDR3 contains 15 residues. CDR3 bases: TGTGCCAGCCAGCCACGACAGGGCGGCTGGAATGAGCAGTTCTTC. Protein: CASQPRQGGWNEQFF.

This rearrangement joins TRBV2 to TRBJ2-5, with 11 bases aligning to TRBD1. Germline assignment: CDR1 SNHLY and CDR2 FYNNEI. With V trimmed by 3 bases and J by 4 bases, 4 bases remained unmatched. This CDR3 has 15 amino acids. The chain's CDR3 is CASSDRTGGVETQYF. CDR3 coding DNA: TGTGCCAGCAGTGATAGGACAGGGGGCGTAGAGACCCAGTACTTC.

CDR3 coding DNA: TGTGCCAGCAGCTTGACAGGGTACGGGGAGCTGTTTTTT. It yields the protein CASSLTGYGELFF. V is TRBV5-4 and J is TRBJ2-2, with D perhaps TRBD1 (6 bases). This CDR3 comprises 13 residues. V gave up 1 base and J gave up 7 bases, with 8 bases separating them. CDR1 and CDR2 (germline): SGHNT, YYREEE (reference sequence).

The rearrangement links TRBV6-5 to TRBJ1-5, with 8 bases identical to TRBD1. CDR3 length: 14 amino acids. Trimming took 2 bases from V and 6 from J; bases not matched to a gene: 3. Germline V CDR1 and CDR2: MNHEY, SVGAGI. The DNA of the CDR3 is TGTGCCAGCAGTTACGGACAGGGAGTTCAGCCCCAGCATTTT. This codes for CASSYGQGVQPQHF.